The 22 T cell receptor beta chains in this list originate from one sample, sequenced in a study of human T cells and chemical hapten exposure. Noted time point: patch test 3, about 24 weeks after DPC sensitization. This sample's treatment: therapeutic diphenylcyclopropenone sensitization with weekly scalp DPC. Unfractionated whole blood was the source from which total RNA was extracted. TCRdb reprocessed the RACE reads with MiXCR, giving one entry per CDR3 protein. The profile shows tens of thousands of distinct CDR3 sequences, more than 8% of them singletons. This specimen consisted of whole blood, obtained in connection with sensitization to the hapten diphenylcyclopropenone (DPC). The origin of the receptors is a man aged 45-60 years with alopecia areata. Some clones in this sample may be carry-over from other donors' samples.

This clonotype occurred many times. V gene TRBV3-1 combines with J gene TRBJ2-5; D possibly uses TRBD1 or TRBD2 (5 bases each). The germline gives CDR1 LGHDT, CDR2 YNNKEL (reference sequence). This CDR3 contains 14 residues. V was cut by 4 bases and J by 3 bases, with 12 bases left in between. The DNA for the CDR3 is TGTGCCAGCAGCCCAACCGGGACGGAAGAGACCCAGTACTTC. It translates to CASSPTGTEETQYF.

This clonotype has a handful of counts. The rearrangement links TRBV4-3 to TRBJ2-7; D remains ambiguous. Germline CDR1 reads LGHNA; CDR2 reads YSLEER. The CDR3 loop spans 14 amino acids. V lost 0 bases and J lost 6, with 12 bases in between. The CDR3 DNA follows: TGCGCCAGCAGCCAAGATTTAGGGCACCCCGAGCAGTACTTC. As protein: CASSQDLGHPEQYF.

This clonotype was recorded many times. The chain employs TRBV20-1 and TRBJ1-2, with 10 bases fitting TRBD1. The CDR3 covers 15 residues. Germline CDR1 reads DFQATT; CDR2 reads SNEGSKA (reference sequence). Trimming took 1 base from V and 7 from J; bases not matched to a gene: 9. The CDR3 sequence: CSARVPTGGAAGYTF. The CDR3 DNA reads as TGCAGTGCTAGAGTTCCGACAGGGGGCGCGGCTGGCTACACCTTC.

V is TRBV9 and J is TRBJ2-1; 12 nucleotides match TRBD2. V lost 3 bases to trimming and J lost 8 bases; unmatched junction nucleotides: 6. CDR1 and CDR2 (germline): SGDLS, YYNGEE. The length of the CDR3 is 15 residues. CDR3 in DNA: TGTGCCAGCAGCGAGACTAGCGGGAGCGGGCATGAGCAGTTCTTC. It is translated as CASSETSGSGHEQFF.

There are many counts of this clonotype. V and J are TRBV29-1 and TRBJ2-2, with TRBD1 as a possible D gene (6 bases). The CDR3 sequence is 14 residues long. Trimming removed 6 bases at V and 4 bases at J, with 15 bases between. Germline V CDR1 and CDR2: SQVTM, ANQGSEA. CDR3: CSVEPGHLTGELFF. The CDR3 DNA is TGCAGCGTAGAACCGGGACACCTCACCGGGGAGCTGTTTTTT.

The chain uses TRBV20-1 and TRBJ1-6, with 7 bases aligning to TRBD1. V gave up 0 bases and J gave up 10 bases; unmatched junction bases: 9. Germline V lookup: CDR1 DFQATT, CDR2 SNEGSKA (reference sequence). The CDR3 runs to 15 residues. In DNA form, the CDR3 reads TGCAGTGCTAGAGACATACAGGGGCGGAAATCACCCCTCCACTTT. Translated, it gives CSARDIQGRKSPLHF.

V and J are TRBV29-1 and TRBJ2-5, with 7 positions matching TRBD1. Germline V gene sequence: CDR1 SQVTM, CDR2 ANQGSEA. V lost 6 bases, J lost 2 bases, and 6 bases stayed unmatched. The CDR3 runs 13 residues. This chain's CDR3 is CSVRQGRQETQYF. CDR3 bases: TGCAGCGTAAGACAGGGAAGACAAGAGACCCAGTACTTC.

This clonotype was seen only a few times. V is TRBV18 and J is TRBJ2-2; no clear D gene. CDR1 is KGHSH and CDR2 is LQKENI in the germline V gene. Between the trimmed V and J ends, which lost 4 bases and 0 bases, there was a span of 6 bases. The CDR3 is made up of 14 amino acids. CDR3 residues: CASSQAANTGELFF. For the CDR3, the DNA is TGTGCCAGCTCACAGGCAGCGAACACCGGGGAGCTGTTTTTT.

This clonotype occurred many times. The conserved phenylalanine or tryptophan normally closing the CDR3 is absent here, so this likely arose from a read error. The limits of the CDR3 on the DNA are not certain, so only TCRdb's listed CDR3 is given. V gene TRBV6-2 or TRBV6-3 combines with J gene TRBJ2-1; TRBD2 was called by the table and not checked on the DNA. The germline V gene encodes CDR1 MNHEY and CDR2 SVGEGT. The CDR3 is 15 amino acids long, termini counted. The CDR3 region is CASSPGGSGRKEIPL.

The chain has TRBV3-1 and TRBJ2-1; D call uncertain. Germline V lookup: CDR1 LGHDT, CDR2 YNNKEL (reference sequence). The length of the CDR3 is 12 residues. Deletions cut 1 base from V and 9 bases from J, with 7 bases between. CDR3 amino acids: CASSQGGVEQFF. CDR3 coding DNA: TGTGCCAGCAGCCAAGGAGGAGTTGAGCAGTTCTTC.

This clonotype was recorded many times. The V gene is TRBV19, the J gene TRBJ2-1; D gene unclear. This CDR3 spans 15 amino acids. Germline CDR1 and CDR2: LNHDA and SQIVND (reference sequence). The germline V and J ends were trimmed by 6 bases and 5 bases, with 17 bases remaining between them. CDR3 nucleotides: TGTGCCAGTAGCCTGCCAGCGAGGAGTAACAATGAGCAGTTCTTC. Its protein product is CASSLPARSNNEQFF.

Ten or more counts support this clonotype. The chain is built from TRBV24-1 and TRBJ2-2; D ambiguous. The germline gives CDR1 KGHDR, CDR2 SFDVKD. The CDR3 runs to 13 residues. V was shortened by 3 bases and J by 8 bases, with 9 bases between the two germline ends. In DNA, the CDR3 is TGTGCCACCAGTGATCGGCCCTCGGGGGAGCTGTTTTTT. It is translated as CATSDRPSGELFF.

In its sample, this clonotype was seen many times. The rearrangement links TRBV6-2 or TRBV6-3 to TRBJ2-1; 14 positions agree with TRBD2. CDR1 MNHEY and CDR2 SVGEGT come from the germline V gene. V was pared by 4 bases and J by 4 bases, with 9 bases of the junction left unmatched. The CDR3 contains 18 residues. The CDR3 nucleotides read TGTGCCAGCAGTTCCAAGGGACTAGCGGGGGACCCTTACAATGAGCAGTTCTTC. Its translation: CASSSKGLAGDPYNEQFF.

The V call is TRBV5-1, the J call TRBJ2-1; TRBD2 matches at 10 bases. The germline V gene has CDR1 SGHRS and CDR2 YFSETQ. The CDR3 covers 14 residues. Trimming removed 6 bases from V and 4 bases from J; junction bases left unmatched: 4. CDR3 in DNA: TGCGCCAGCAACATAGCGGGAGGTTACAATGAGCAGTTCTTC. This codes for CASNIAGGYNEQFF.

This clonotype has at least ten counts. CDR3 sequence reads: CAWSVGGASDEQFF. In nucleotides, the CDR3 is TGTGCCTGGAGTGTGGGGGGCGCCTCGGATGAGCAGTTCTTC. The chain uses TRBV30 and TRBJ2-1, with D perhaps being TRBD1 or TRBD2 (6 bases each). The V gene lost 0 bases and the J gene lost 8 bases, with 14 bases spanning the gap. The CDR3 is made up of 14 amino acids. Per the germline V gene, CDR1 is GTSNPN and CDR2 is SVGIG (reference sequence).

The chain joins TRBV4-3 to TRBJ2-4; possibly TRBD1 for D (6 bases). The V gene's germline CDR1 is LGHNA and CDR2 YSLEER. The CDR3 consists of 15 residues. Trimming removed 0 bases at V and 9 bases at J, with 15 bases between. This CDR3 reads CASSQEYRAHGIQYF. The DNA for the CDR3 is TGCGCCAGCAGCCAAGAGTACAGGGCACACGGCATTCAGTACTTC.

This clonotype came up a few times. V and J are TRBV20-1 and TRBJ2-1; maybe TRBD2 (5 bases). This CDR3 has 15 amino acids. Looked up from germline, CDR1 is DFQATT and CDR2 is SNEGSKA (reference sequence). Trimming took 7 bases from V and 1 from J, leaving 17 bases between them. The DNA for the CDR3 is TGCAGTGGAAGAGTTGGCGGGTCGTCCTACAATGAGCAGTTCTTC. This encodes CSGRVGGSSYNEQFF.

This clonotype has ten or more counts. V gene TRBV5-1 combines with J gene TRBJ2-7; D is perhaps TRBD1 (6 bases). Germline values: CDR1 SGHRS, CDR2 YFSETQ. Trimming pared 0 bases from V and 7 bases from J, leaving 14 bases between. CDR3 length: 14 amino acids. The DNA of the CDR3 is TGCGCCAGCAGCTTGGGATCCCGTAGGGGGGAGCAGTACTTC. Its translation is CASSLGSRRGEQYF.

This clonotype was seen at least ten times. This rearrangement joins TRBV5-4 to TRBJ2-3, with 7 nucleotides matching TRBD1. V gave up 2 bases and J gave up 5 bases; unmatched junction bases: 5. The germline gives CDR1 SGHNT, CDR2 YYREEE (reference sequence). The CDR3 loop spans 14 amino acids. As DNA, the CDR3 is TGTGCCAGCAGCTTTCGGACAGGAGGAGATACGCAGTATTTT. This codes for CASSFRTGGDTQYF.

The chain links TRBV28 to TRBJ2-7; D tentatively reads TRBD1 or TRBD2 (6 bases each). Germline lookup yields CDR1 MDHEN and CDR2 SYDVKM. The CDR3 loop spans 13 amino acids. V lost 11 bases, J lost 4 bases, and 18 bases lay in between. CDR3 residues: CALGGGMIYEQYF. The DNA of the CDR3 is TGTGCCCTGGGGGGCGGGATGATTTACGAGCAGTACTTC.

This clonotype occurred many times. V is TRBV7-2 and J is TRBJ1-1, with D possibly being TRBD1 (5 bases). Trimming pared 4 bases from V and 10 bases from J, leaving 19 bases between. Germline assignment: CDR1 SGHTA and CDR2 FQGNSA. This CDR3 comprises 14 residues. CDR3 sequence reads: CASSSPFQTVGAFF. DNA for the CDR3: TGTGCCAGCAGCTCACCATTCCAGACAGTGGGAGCTTTCTTT.

The table lists this clonotype with many counts. The chain carries TRBV2 and TRBJ1-1, with a tentative D call TRBD1 (5 bases). Germline V gene lookup returns CDR1 SNHLY and CDR2 FYNNEI. The CDR3 runs 12 residues. Trimming shortened V by 8 bases and J by 1 base, and 8 bases separated the two germline ends. This CDR3 reads CASSRANTEAFF. The CDR3 coding sequence is TGTGCCAGCTCCAGGGCGAACACTGAAGCTTTCTTT.